One sample yielded the 10 T cell receptor beta chains listed below, sequenced in a study of blood T cell repertoires in COVID-19. Sequencing used immunoSEQ multiplex PCR; TCRdb keeps in-frame clones, though not all of them. This sample yields almost 350,000 clones, of which roughly 89% are seen a single time; over 3.5% belongs to the top ten. The material sequenced was peripheral blood. Source of these receptors: an older woman with COVID-19, enrolled during active disease.

The chain couples TRBV2 to TRBJ2-7; D possibly corresponds to TRBD2 (7 bases). CDR3 length: 15 residues. Germline CDR1 and CDR2: SNHLY and FYNNEI. The V end lost 4 bases, the J end lost 1 base, and 14 bases lay between the germline ends. CDR3 in amino acids: CASSVRGGPSYEQYF. In nucleotides, the CDR3 is TGTGCCAGCAGTGTAAGGGGGGGGCCGTCCTACGAGCAGTACTTC.

CDR3 region: CASSHRDRGDYSNQPQHF. The CDR3 coding sequence is TGCGCCAGCAGTCATCGTGACAGGGGGGACTATAGCAATCAGCCCCAGCATTTT. The chain is built from TRBV23-1 and TRBJ1-5; 9 bases are a match to TRBD1. TRBV23-1 is assigned to the ORF class and has an uncertain function. V was clipped by 3 bases and J by 0 bases; unmatched bases: 9. The CDR3 has 18 residues.

The chain uses TRBV6-1 and TRBJ1-4; TRBD1 matches 7 bases. The J segment lost 8 bases and the V segment lost 0 bases, leaving 6 bases of the junction unmatched. The CDR3 totals 15 residues. Germline values: CDR1 MNHNS, CDR2 SASEGT. The CDR3, as DNA: TGTGCCAGCAGTGAAGCGCGAGGGGGCAGCGAAAAACTGTTTTTT. Its protein product is CASSEARGGSEKLFF.

V is TRBV4-1 and J is TRBJ1-3; weak D call: TRBD1 (5 bases). The CDR3 is made up of 14 amino acids. CDR1 is MGHRA and CDR2 is YSYEKL in the germline V gene. V was clipped by 4 bases and J by 0 bases, with 7 bases between them. Here the CDR3 reads CASSRGGSGNTIYF. The CDR3 DNA reads TGCGCCAGCAGCCGGGGGGGCTCTGGAAACACCATATATTTT.

This clone was counted a single time. The V call is TRBV2, the J call TRBJ1-4; weak D call: TRBD1 (5 bases). Germline CDR1 and CDR2: SNHLY and FYNNEI. CDR3 length: 14 amino acids. Trimming pared 4 bases from V and 8 bases from J, leaving 14 bases between. The CDR3, as DNA: TGTGCCAGCAGTGCTGGCAGGGCTCGCGAAAAACTGTTTTTT. Amino acids: CASSAGRAREKLFF.

The chain employs TRBV5-8 and TRBJ2-5; 11 nucleotides line up with TRBD1. The CDR3 is 16 residues long. Unmatched junction bases numbered 9, after V lost 3 bases and J lost 5 bases. Per germline, CDR1 SGHTS and CDR2 YDEGEE. The CDR3, as DNA: TGTGCCAGCAGCTGGACAGGGGGCCTTGGATCGGAGACCCAGTACTTC. This codes for CASSWTGGLGSETQYF.

The rearrangement uses TRBV11-2 and TRBJ2-2; 7 nucleotides align to TRBD2. The CDR3 consists of 16 residues. V dropped 2 bases and J dropped 4; count of bases not matched to a gene: 7. Germline V gives CDR1 SGHAT, CDR2 FQNNGV. CDR3 nucleotides: TGTGCCAGCAGCTTACGTGGCGGGGGTCCCACCGGGGAGCTGTTTTTT. As protein: CASSLRGGGPTGELFF.

The rearrangement joins TRBV7-9 to TRBJ2-1; a weak D match, TRBD2 (6 bases). This CDR3 region has 15 residues. The ends were cut back, 1 base at V and 0 bases at J, with 7 bases in the middle. CDR1 and CDR2 from the germline V gene are SEHNR and FQNEAQ (reference sequence). The DNA for the CDR3 is TGTGCCAGCAGCTTAGGCGGGGTCTCCTACAATGAGCAGTTCTTC. Protein product: CASSLGGVSYNEQFF.

CDR3 bases: TGTGCCAGCAGCTTGAATGGAGACAGCCGTAACACTGAAGCTTTCTTT. It yields the protein CASSLNGDSRNTEAFF. The V and J genes are TRBV5-6 and TRBJ1-1; D perhaps matches TRBD1 (5 bases). Trimming stripped 1 base from V and 2 bases from J, with 15 bases between. Germline V gene data show CDR1 as SGHDT and CDR2 as YYEEEE. The CDR3 consists of 16 residues.

The CDR3 spells CASSPGGLATGELFF. CDR3 bases: TGTGCCAGCAGCCCGGGGGGGCTAGCTACCGGGGAGCTGTTTTTT. This chain joins TRBV3-1 (or the pseudogene TRBV3-2) and TRBJ2-2; 8 positions agree with TRBD2. J lost 5 bases, V lost 4 bases, and 6 bases had no gene match. The CDR3 spans 15 residues. Germline V gene sequence: CDR1 LGHDT, CDR2 YNNKEL (reference sequence).